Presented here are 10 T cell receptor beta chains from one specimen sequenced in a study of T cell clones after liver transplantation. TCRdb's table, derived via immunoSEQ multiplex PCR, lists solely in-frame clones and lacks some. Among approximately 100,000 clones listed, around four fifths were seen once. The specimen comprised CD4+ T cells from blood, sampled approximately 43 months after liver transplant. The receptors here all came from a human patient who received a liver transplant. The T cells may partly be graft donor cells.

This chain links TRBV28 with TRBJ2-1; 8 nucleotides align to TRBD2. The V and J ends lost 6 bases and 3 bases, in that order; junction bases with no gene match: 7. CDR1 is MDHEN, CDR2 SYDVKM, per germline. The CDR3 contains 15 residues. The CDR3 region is CASRPYSGNYNEQFF. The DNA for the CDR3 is TGTGCCAGCAGACCTTATAGCGGGAACTACAATGAGCAGTTCTTC.

In DNA form, the CDR3 reads TGCACCAGCAGCCACCGACTGGCTAGCGGGGGCCAGAGCTCCTACGAGCAGTACTTC. Protein sequence: CTSSHRLASGGQSSYEQYF. V usage is TRBV1 and J usage is TRBJ2-7; the table's D gene call, TRBD2, was not cross checked with the DNA. TRBV1 is a pseudogene locus. The CDR3 sequence is 19 residues long.

CDR3 DNA sequence: TGTGCCAGCTCACCACAGGGGGGAATCACTGAAGCTTTCTTT. Protein sequence: CASSPQGGITEAFF. V gene TRBV18 combines with J gene TRBJ1-1; perhaps TRBD1 as D (6 bases). V was cut by 1 base and J by 4 bases, with 10 bases left in between. The germline CDR1 and CDR2 sequences are KGHSH and LQKENI. CDR3 length: 14 amino acids.

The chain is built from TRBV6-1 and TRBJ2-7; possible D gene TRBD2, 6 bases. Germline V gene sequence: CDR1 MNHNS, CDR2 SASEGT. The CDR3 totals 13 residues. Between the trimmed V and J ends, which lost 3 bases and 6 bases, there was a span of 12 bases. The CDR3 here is CASSDDMGGEQYF. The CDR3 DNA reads TGTGCCAGCAGTGATGATATGGGGGGCGAGCAGTACTTC.

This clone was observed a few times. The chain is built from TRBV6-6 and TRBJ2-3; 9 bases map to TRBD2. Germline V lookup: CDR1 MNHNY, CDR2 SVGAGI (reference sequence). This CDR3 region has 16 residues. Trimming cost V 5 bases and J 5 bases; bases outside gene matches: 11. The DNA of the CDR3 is TGTGCCAGCAGTCCCGGGGGCGGGAGGGCCGGAGATACGCAGTATTTT. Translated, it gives CASSPGGGRAGDTQYF.

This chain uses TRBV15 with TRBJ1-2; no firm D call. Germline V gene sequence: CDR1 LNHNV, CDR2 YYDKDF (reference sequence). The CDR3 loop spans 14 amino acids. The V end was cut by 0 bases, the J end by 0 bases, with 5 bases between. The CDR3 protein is CATSRDQTNYGYTF. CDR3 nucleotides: TGTGCCACCAGCAGAGACCAAACTAACTATGGCTACACCTTC.

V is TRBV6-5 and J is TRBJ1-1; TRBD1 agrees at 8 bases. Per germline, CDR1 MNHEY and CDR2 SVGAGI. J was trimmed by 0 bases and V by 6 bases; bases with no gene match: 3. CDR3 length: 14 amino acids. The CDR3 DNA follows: TGTGCCAGCAGCCGACAGGGGATGAACACTGAAGCTTTCTTT. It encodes CASSRQGMNTEAFF.

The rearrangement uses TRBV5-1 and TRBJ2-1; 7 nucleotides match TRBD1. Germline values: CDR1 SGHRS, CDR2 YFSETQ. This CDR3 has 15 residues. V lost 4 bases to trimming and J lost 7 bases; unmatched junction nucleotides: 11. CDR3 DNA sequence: TGCGCCAGCAGCGCCGCTCAGGGGGTGAGGAATGAGCAGTTCTTC. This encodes CASSAAQGVRNEQFF.

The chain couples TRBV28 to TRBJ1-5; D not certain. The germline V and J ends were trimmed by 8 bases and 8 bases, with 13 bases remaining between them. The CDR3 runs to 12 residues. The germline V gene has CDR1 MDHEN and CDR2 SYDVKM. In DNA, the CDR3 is TGTGCCAGCTCGGTCCCAAAGGAGCCCCAGCATTTT. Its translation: CASSVPKEPQHF. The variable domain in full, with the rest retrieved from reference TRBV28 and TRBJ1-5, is DVKVTQSSRYLVKRTGEKVFLECVQDMDHENMFWYRQDPGLGLRLIYFSYDVKMKEKGDIPEGYSVSREKKERFSLILESASTNQTSMYLCASSVPKEPQHFGDGTRLSIL.

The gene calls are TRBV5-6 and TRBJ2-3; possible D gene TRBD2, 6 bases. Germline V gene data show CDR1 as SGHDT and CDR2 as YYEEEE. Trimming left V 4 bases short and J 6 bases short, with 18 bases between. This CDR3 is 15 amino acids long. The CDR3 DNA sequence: TGTGCCAGCAGCGGAGGGACGCTACAAGGGGATACGCAGTATTTT. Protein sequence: CASSGGTLQGDTQYF. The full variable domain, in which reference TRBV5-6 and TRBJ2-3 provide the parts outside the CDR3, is DAGVTQSPTHLIKTRGQQVTLRCSPKSGHDTVSWYQQALGQGPQFIFQYYEEEERQRGNFPDRFSGHQFPNYSSELNVNALLLGDSALYLCASSGGTLQGDTQYFGPGTRLTVL.